Sequencing of this TCR beta chain was carried out in a study of T-cell memory formation after mild COVID-19. The study's findings and limits: Day 15 to 85 contracting clones showed balanced CD4/CD8; later expanders leaned CD4+.

Libraries for TCRalpha and TCRbeta carried sample barcodes and unique molecular identifiers via 5'RACE. Using its own MiXCR run on the 5' RACE reads, TCRdb lists one record per CDR3 protein. The table has approximately 240,000 distinct CDR3 sequences, about 16% seen once. This clonotype has a count of ten or more. Its specificity is not known. Between the trimmed V and J ends, which lost 0 bases and 0 bases, there was a span of 12 bases. The germline CDR1 and CDR2 sequences are SGHTA and FQGNSA. The CDR3 spans 17 residues. The receptor was isolated from a young man who had mild COVID-19 (a few samples of this study predate the infection). Cell type and time point are not known. J is TRBJ2-1 and V is TRBV7-2; D is perhaps TRBD1 (5 bases). Sequenced input: PBMCs or a T cell subset sorted from them (not recorded which). The CDR3 loop is CASSLAGLRSSYNEQFF. The CDR3, as DNA: TGTGCCAGCAGCTTAGCGGGGCTCCGAAGCTCCTACAATGAGCAGTTCTTC.